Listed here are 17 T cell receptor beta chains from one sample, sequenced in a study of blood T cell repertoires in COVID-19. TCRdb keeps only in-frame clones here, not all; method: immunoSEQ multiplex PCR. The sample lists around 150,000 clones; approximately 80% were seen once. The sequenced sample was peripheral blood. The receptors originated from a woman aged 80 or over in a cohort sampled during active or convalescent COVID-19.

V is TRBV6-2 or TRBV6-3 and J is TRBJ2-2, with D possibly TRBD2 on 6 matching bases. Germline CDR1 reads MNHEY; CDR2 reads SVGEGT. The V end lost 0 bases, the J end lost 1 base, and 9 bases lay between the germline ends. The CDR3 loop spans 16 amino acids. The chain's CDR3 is CASSYSAGWNTGELFF. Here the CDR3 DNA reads TGTGCCAGCAGTTACTCCGCGGGGTGGAACACCGGGGAGCTGTTTTTT.

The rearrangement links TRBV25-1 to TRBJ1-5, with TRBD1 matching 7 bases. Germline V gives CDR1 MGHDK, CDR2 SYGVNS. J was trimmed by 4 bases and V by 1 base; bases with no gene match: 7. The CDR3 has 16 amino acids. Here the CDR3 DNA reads TGTGCCAGCAGTGAATCCAACAGGGGTTTTAATCAGCCCCAGCATTTT. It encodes CASSESNRGFNQPQHF.

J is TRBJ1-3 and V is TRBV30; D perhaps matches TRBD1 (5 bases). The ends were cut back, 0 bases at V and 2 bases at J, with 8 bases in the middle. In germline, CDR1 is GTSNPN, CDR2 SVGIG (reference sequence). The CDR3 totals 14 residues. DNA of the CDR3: TGTGCCTGGAGTGTAGGCAGGGCTGGAAACACCATATATTTT. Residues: CAWSVGRAGNTIYF.

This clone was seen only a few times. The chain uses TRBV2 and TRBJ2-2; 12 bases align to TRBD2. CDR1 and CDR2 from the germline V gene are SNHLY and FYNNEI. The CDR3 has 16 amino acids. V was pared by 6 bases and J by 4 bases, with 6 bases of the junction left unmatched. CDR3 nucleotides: TGTGCCAGCAGCTCAGGACTAGCGGGGCTCACCGGGGAGCTGTTTTTT. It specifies CASSSGLAGLTGELFF. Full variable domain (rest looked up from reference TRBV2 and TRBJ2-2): EPEVTQTPSHQVTQMGQEVILRCVPISNHLYFYWYRQILGQKVEFLVSFYNNEISEKSEIFDDQFSVERPDGSNFTLKIRSTKLEDSAMYFCASSSGLAGLTGELFFGEGSRLTVL.

CDR3 DNA sequence: TGTGCCAGCAGTACACTAGCGGGGGGTTACAATGAGCAGTTCTTC. It is translated as CASSTLAGGYNEQFF. This chain joins TRBV6-5 and TRBJ2-1; 12 positions agree with TRBD2. The CDR3 is 15 amino acids. V trimming: 5 bases; J trimming: 4 bases; junction bases outside the gene matches: 3. Germline V gives CDR1 MNHEY, CDR2 SVGAGI.

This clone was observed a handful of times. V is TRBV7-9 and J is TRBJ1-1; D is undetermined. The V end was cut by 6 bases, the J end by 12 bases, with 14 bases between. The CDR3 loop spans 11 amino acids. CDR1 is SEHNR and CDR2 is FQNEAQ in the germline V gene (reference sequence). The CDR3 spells CASRAQVRSFF. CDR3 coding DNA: TGTGCCAGCAGGGCGCAGGTTAGGTCTTTCTTT.

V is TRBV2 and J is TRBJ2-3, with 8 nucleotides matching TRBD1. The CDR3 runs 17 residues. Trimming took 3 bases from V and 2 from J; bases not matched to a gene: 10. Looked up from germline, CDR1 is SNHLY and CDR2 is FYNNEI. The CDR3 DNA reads TGTGCCAGCAGTGAGACCCAGGGGGCGCCCCCCACAGATACGCAGTATTTT. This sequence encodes CASSETQGAPPTDTQYF.

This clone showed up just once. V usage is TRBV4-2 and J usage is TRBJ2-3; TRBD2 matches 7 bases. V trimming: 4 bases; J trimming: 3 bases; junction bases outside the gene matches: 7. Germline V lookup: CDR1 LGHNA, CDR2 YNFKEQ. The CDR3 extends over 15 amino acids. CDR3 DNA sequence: TGTGCCAGCAGCCCAGGACTAGTTGGGACAGATACGCAGTATTTT. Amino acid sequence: CASSPGLVGTDTQYF.

CDR3 region: CASSRSTGEYYEQYF. The CDR3 DNA reads as TGTGCCAGCAGTCGGTCGACAGGGGAATACTACGAGCAGTACTTC. The chain uses TRBV6-5 and TRBJ2-7; TRBD1 agrees at 8 bases. The V segment lost 5 bases and the J segment 3 bases; nucleotides outside the gene matches: 9. From germline, CDR1 is MNHEY and CDR2 SVGAGI. This CDR3 region has 15 residues.

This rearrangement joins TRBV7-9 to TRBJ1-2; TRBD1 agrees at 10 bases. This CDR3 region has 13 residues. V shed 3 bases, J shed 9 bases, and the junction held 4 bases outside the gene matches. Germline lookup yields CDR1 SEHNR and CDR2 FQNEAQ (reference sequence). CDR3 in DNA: TGTGCCAGCAGCTTTGGACAGGGGGAGAGCTACACCTTC. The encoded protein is CASSFGQGESYTF.

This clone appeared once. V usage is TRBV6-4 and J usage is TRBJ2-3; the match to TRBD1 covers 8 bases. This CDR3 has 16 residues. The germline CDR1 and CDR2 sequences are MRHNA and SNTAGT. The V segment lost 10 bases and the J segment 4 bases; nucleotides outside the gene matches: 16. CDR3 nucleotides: TGTGCCACCCCCCCGGGGCAGGGGGCCATTGCAGATACGCAGTATTTT. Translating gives CATPPGQGAIADTQYF.

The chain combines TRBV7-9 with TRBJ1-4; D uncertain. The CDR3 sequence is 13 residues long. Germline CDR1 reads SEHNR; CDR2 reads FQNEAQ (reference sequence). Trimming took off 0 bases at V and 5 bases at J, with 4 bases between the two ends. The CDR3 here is CASSLASNEKLFF. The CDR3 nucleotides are TGTGCCAGCAGCTTAGCTTCGAATGAAAAACTGTTTTTT. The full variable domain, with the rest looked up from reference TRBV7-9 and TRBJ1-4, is DTGVSQNPRHKITKRGQNVTFRCDPISEHNRLYWYRQTLGQGPEFLTYFQNEAQLEKSRLLSDRFSAERPKGSFSTLEIQRTEQGDSAMYLCASSLASNEKLFFGSGTQLSVL.

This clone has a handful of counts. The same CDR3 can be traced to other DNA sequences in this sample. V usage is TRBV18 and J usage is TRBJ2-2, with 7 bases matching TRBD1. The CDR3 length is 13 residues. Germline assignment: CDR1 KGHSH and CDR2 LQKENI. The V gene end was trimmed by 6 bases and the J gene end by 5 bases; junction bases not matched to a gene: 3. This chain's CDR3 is CASSPTGTGELFF. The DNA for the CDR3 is TGTGCCAGCTCGCCGACAGGGACCGGGGAGCTGTTTTTT.

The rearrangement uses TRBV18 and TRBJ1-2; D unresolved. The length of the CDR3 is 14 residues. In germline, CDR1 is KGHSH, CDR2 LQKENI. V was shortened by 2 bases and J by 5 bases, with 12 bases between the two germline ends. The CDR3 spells CASSPVPRNYGYTF. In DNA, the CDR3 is TGTGCCAGCTCACCAGTTCCCAGGAATTATGGCTACACCTTC.

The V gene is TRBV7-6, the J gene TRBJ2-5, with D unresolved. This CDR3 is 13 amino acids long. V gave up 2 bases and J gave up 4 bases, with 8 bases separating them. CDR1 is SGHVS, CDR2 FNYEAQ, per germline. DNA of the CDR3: TGTGCCAGCAGCTTAAATGTGAGAGAGACCCAGTACTTC. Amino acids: CASSLNVRETQYF.

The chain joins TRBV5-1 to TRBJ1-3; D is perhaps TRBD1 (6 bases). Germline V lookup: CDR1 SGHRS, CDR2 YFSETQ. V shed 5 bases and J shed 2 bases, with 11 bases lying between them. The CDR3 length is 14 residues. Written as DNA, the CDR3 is TGCGCCAGCAGTCCCACAGGGCCTGGAAACACCATATATTTT. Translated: CASSPTGPGNTIYF.

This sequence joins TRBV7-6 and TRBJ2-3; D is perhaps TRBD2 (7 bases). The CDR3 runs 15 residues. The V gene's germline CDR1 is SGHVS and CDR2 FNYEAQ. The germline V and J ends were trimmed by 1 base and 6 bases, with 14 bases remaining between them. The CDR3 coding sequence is TGTGCCAGCAGCTTAGTTTCCGGGGGGCTTGATACGCAGTATTTT. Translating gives CASSLVSGGLDTQYF.